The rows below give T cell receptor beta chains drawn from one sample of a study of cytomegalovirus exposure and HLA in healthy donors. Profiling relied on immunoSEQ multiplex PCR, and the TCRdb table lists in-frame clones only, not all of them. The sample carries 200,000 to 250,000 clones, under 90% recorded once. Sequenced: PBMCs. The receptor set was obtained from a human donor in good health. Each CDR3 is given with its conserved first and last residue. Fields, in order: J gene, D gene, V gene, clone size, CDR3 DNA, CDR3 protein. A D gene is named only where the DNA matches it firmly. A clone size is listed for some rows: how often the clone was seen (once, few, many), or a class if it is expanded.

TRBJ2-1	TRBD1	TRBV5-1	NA	TGCGCCAGCAGCCTCCGGACAGGATCCTACAATGAGCAGTTCTTC	CASSLRTGSYNEQFF
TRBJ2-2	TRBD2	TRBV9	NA	TGTGCCAGCAGCGTATTCCCGGCGGGAGCTCGCCGGGAGCTGTTTTTT	CASSVFPAGARRELFF
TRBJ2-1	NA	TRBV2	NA	TGTGCCAGCAGGGGGGGCTCGGCTAGCGGATACAATGAGCAGTTCTTC	CASRGGSASGYNEQFF
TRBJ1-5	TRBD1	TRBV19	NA	TGTGCCAGTAGTATCTCGGGACAGGGCAGCTATAGCAATCAGCCCCAGCATTTT	CASSISGQGSYSNQPQHF
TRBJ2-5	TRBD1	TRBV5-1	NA	TGCGCCAGCAGCTGGACGACAGGGGCCGGAGAGACCCAGTACTTC	CASSWTTGAGETQYF
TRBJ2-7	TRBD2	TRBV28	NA	TGTGCCAGCAGTTTTCGACTAGCGGGCACTCGGCGGGACGAGCAGTACTTC	CASSFRLAGTRRDEQYF
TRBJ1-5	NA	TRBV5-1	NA	TGCGCCAGCAGCTCCCAGGGCCCCCAGCCCCAGCATTTT	CASSSQGPQPQHF
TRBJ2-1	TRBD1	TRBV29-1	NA	TGCAGCCTTCGTGGGGACAGGGTATACAATGAGCAGTTCTTC	CSLRGDRVYNEQFF
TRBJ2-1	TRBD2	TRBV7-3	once	TGTGCCAGCAGCACCCCGGGACTAGCGGGAACCCTCGGCTCCTACAATGAGCAGTTCTTC	CASSTPGLAGTLGSYNEQFF
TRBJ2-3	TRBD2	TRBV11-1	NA	TGTGCCAGCAGCTCGGGGACTAGCGGATGGGATACGCAGTATTTT	CASSSGTSGWDTQYF
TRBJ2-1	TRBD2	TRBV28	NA	TGTGCCAGCAGTCCCAATCTTAGCGGGACGGACAATGAGCGGTTCTTC	CASSPNLSGTDNERFF
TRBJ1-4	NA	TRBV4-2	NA	TGTGCCAGCAGCCTACTTTGGGGGCCGGATGAAAAACTGTTTTTT	CASSLLWGPDEKLFF
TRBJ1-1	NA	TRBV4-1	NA	TGCGCCAGCAGCCAAGATAGAGTTAGCTCTGAAGCTTTCTTT	CASSQDRVSSEAFF
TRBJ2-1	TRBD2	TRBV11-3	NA	TGTGCCAGCAGCTCGGGACTAGCGGGAGCGGGGCACAATGAGCAGTTCTTC	CASSSGLAGAGHNEQFF
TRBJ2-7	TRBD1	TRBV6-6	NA	TGTGCCAGCAGTGACAGGGGGCCCTCCTACGAGCAGTACTTC	CASSDRGPSYEQYF
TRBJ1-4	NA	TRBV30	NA	TGTGCCTGGAGCCTACGGGGGGCGGGAGTTGAAAAACTGTTTTTT	CAWSLRGAGVEKLFF
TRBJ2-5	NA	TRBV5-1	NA	TGCGCCAGCACCCCCTGGGGCACGGGGGCCCAGTACTTC	CASTPWGTGAQYF
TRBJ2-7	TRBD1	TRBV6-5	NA	TGTGCCAGCAGTGACTTACAGGGGGCAGGCTACGAGCAGTACTTC	CASSDLQGAGYEQYF
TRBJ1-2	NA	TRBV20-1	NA	TGCAGTGCCTACGACTATGGCTACACCTTC	CSAYDYGYTF
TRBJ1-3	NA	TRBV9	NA	TGTGCCAGCAGCGTAGAGGGACTGGCTGGAAACACCATATATTTT	CASSVEGLAGNTIYF
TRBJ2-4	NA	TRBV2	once	TGTGCCAGCACCATCCTCGGGGATAAAAACATTCAGTACTTC	CASTILGDKNIQYF
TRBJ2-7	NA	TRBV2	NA	TGTGCCAGCAGTGGGACAGAATACGAGCAGTACTTC	CASSGTEYEQYF
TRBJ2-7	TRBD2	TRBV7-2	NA	TGTGCCAGCAGGGAACGGACTAGCGGAAGCTACGAGCAGTACTTC	CASRERTSGSYEQYF
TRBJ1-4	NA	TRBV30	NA	TGTGCCTGGAGTCCCGGGGAAAAACTGTTTTTT	CAWSPGEKLFF
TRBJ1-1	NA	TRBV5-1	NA	TGCGCCAGCAACAGACATCTGAACACTGAAGCTTTCTTT	CASNRHLNTEAFF
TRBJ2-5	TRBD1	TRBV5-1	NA	TGCGCCAGCAGCGAGGGAGGACAGGGAGGTTCGGAGACCCAGTACTTC	CASSEGGQGGSETQYF
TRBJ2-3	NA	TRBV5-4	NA	TGTGCCAGCAGCTTCCGGGTTGCAGATACGCAGTATTTT	CASSFRVADTQYF
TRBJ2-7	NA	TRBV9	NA	TGTGCCAGCAGCCCCCCGGGGAACTACGAGCAGTACTTC	CASSPPGNYEQYF
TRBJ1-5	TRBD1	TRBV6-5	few	TGTGCCAGCAGTAAGGGACAGGGACGGCAGCCCCAGCATTTT	CASSKGQGRQPQHF
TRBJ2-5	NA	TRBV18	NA	TGTGCCAGCTCACCGTTGGCTAGCGCCCTACAAGAGACCCAGTACTTC	CASSPLASALQETQYF
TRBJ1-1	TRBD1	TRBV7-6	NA	TGTGCCAGCAGCCCCCGACAGGGGGCTCAAGAGAACACTGAAGCTTTCTTT	CASSPRQGAQENTEAFF
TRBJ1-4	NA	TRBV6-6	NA	TGTGCCAGCAGCCCGACAGCAACTAATGAAAAACTGTTTTTT	CASSPTATNEKLFF
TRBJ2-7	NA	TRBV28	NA	TGTGCCAGCAGGGAACAGGGAAGAAGCTACGAGCAGTACTTC	CASREQGRSYEQYF
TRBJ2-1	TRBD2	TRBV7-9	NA	TGTGCCAGCAGCTTAGGGGCTAGCGGGAGGTATGGCAATGAGCAGTTCTTC	CASSLGASGRYGNEQFF